This T cell receptor (beta chain) was sequenced in a study of T-cell reconstitution after alpha-beta-depleted transplantation in children. This clonotype was observed many times. The CDR3 sequence is 17 residues long. Germline-derived CDR1 and CDR2 are SGHKS and YYEKEE (reference sequence). V was pared by 4 bases and J by 0 bases, with 3 bases of the junction left unmatched. It was with unique molecular identifiers that the TCRbeta library was prepared. TCRdb reanalysed the PCR reads using MiXCR and keeps one entry per CDR3 protein. This sample has more than 200,000 distinct CDR3 sequences; approximately 9.8% occur once, and the top ten carry 5% to 6%.

The origin of this receptor is a human donor who donated a stem cell graft to a child with SCID. The chain carries TRBV5-5 and TRBJ2-2, with 13 bases lining up with TRBD2. Sequenced here: PBMCs from the stem cell graft donor, sampled from the stem cell graft. CDR3 sequence reads: CASSRGLAGANTGELFF. The CDR3 DNA sequence: TGTGCCAGCAGCAGAGGACTAGCGGGGGCGAACACCGGGGAGCTGTTTTTT. Combining the CDR3 with reference TRBV5-5 and TRBJ2-2 gives the whole variable domain DAGVTQSPTHLIKTRGQQVTLRCSPISGHKSVSWYQQVLGQGPQFIFQYYEKEERGRGNFPDRFSARQFPNYSSELNVNALLLGDSALYLCASSRGLAGANTGELFFGEGSRLTVL.